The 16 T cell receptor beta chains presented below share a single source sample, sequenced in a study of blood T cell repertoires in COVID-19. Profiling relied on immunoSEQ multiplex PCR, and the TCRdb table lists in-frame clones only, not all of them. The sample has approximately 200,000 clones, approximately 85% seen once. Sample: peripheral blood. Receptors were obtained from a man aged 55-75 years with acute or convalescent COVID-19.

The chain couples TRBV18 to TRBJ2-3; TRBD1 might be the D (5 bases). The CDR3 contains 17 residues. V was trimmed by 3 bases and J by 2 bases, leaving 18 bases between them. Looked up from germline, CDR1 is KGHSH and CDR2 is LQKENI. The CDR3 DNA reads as TGTGCCAGCTCACCCAGACAGAACCTAATACCCACAGATACGCAGTATTTT. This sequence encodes CASSPRQNLIPTDTQYF. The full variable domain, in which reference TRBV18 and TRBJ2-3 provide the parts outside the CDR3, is NAGVMQNPRHLVRRRGQEARLRCSPMKGHSHVYWYRQLPEEGLKFMVYLQKENIIDESGMPKERFSAEFPKEGPSILRIQQVVRGDSAAYFCASSPRQNLIPTDTQYFGPGTRLTVL.

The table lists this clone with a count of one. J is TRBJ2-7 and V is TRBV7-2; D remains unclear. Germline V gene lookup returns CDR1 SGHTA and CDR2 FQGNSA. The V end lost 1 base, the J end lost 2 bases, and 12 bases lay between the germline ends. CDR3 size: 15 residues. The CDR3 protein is CASSLGQVPTYEQYF. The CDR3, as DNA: TGTGCCAGCAGCTTAGGGCAGGTCCCTACCTACGAGCAGTACTTC.

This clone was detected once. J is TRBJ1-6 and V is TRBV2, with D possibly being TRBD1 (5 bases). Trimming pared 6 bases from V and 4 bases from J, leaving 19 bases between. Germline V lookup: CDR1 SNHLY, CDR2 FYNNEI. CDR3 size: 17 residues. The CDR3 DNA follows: TGTGCCAGCAGATGGGGGACTTCCCGCACGTATAATTCACCCCTCCACTTT. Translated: CASRWGTSRTYNSPLHF.

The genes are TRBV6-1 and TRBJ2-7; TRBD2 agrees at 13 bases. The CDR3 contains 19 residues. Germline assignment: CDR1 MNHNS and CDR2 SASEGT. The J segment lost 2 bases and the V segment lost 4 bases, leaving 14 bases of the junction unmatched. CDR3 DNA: TGTGCCAGCAGTGGTGACAGGGGGGCAACTAGCGGGAGGGCCTACGAGCAGTACTTC. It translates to CASSGDRGATSGRAYEQYF.

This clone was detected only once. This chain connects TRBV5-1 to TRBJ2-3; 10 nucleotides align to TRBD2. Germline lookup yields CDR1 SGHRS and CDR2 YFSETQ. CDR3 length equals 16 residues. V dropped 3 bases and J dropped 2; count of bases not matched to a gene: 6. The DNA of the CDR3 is TGCGCCAGCAGCTCCTCTAGCGGGAGACCCACAGATACGCAGTATTTT. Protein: CASSSSSGRPTDTQYF.

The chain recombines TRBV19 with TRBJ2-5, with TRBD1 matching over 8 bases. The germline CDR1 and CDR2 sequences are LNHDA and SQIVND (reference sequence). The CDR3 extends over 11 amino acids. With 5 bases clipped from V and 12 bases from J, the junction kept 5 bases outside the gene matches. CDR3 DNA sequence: TGTGCCAGTAGTCGACAGGGGACAAAGTACTTC. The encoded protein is CASSRQGTKYF.

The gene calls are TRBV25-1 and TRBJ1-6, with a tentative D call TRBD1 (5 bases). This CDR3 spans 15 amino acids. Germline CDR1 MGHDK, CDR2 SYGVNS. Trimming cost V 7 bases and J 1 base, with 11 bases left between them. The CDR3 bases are TGTGCCAGCACCGAACCAGGGTCCTATAATTCACCCCTCCACTTT. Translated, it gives CASTEPGSYNSPLHF.

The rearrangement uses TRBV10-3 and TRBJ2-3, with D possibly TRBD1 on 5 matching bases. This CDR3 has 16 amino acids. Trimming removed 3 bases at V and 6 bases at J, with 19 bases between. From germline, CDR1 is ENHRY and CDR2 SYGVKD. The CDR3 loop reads CAISDLRNGRADTQYF. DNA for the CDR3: TGTGCCATCAGTGACCTAAGAAACGGCAGGGCGGATACGCAGTATTTT.

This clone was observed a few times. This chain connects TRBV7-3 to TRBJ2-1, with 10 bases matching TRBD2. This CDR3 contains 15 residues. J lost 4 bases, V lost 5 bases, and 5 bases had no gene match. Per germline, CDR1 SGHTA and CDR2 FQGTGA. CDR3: CASSRAGGAYNEQFF. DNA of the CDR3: TGTGCCAGCAGCCGAGCGGGAGGGGCTTACAATGAGCAGTTCTTC. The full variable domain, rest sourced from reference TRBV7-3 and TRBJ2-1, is GAGVSQTPSNKVTEKGKYVELRCDPISGHTALYWYRQSLGQGPEFLIYFQGTGAADDSGLPNDRFFAVRPEGSVSTLKIQRTERGDSAVYLCASSRAGGAYNEQFFGPGTRLTVL.

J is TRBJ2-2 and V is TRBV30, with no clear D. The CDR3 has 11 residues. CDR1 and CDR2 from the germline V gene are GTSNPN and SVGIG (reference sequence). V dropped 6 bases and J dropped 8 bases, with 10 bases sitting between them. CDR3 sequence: CACTRVGELFF. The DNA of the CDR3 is TGTGCCTGTACACGGGTAGGGGAGCTGTTTTTT.

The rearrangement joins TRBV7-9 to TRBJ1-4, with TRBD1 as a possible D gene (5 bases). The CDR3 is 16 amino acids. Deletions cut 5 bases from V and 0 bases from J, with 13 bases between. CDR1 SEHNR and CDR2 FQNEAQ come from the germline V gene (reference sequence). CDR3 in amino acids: CASSQGSGATNEKLFF. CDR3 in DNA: TGTGCCAGCAGCCAAGGGTCGGGGGCAACTAATGAAAAACTGTTTTTT. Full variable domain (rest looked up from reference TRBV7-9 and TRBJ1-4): DTGVSQNPRHKITKRGQNVTFRCDPISEHNRLYWYRQTLGQGPEFLTYFQNEAQLEKSRLLSDRFSAERPKGSFSTLEIQRTEQGDSAMYLCASSQGSGATNEKLFFGSGTQLSVL.

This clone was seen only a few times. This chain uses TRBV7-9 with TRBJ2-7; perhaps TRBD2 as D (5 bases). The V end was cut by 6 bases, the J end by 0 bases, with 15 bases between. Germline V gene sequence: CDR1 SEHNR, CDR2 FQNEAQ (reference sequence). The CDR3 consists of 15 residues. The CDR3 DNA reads TGTGCCAGCAGTTTCGGGGAGTCGGACTCCTACGAGCAGTACTTC. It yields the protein CASSFGESDSYEQYF.

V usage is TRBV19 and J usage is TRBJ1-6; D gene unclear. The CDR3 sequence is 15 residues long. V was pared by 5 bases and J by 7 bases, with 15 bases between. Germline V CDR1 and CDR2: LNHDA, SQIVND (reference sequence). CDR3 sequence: CASSPSGISNSPLHF. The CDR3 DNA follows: TGTGCCAGTAGTCCCAGCGGCATCAGCAATTCACCCCTCCACTTT.

The CDR3 nucleotides are TGTGCCAGCAGTTCACCCGGGACAGGGTCTGGTGGCTACACCTTC. This encodes CASSSPGTGSGGYTF. V is TRBV28 and J is TRBJ1-2; TRBD1 agrees at 9 bases. The V segment lost 4 bases and the J segment 7 bases; nucleotides outside the gene matches: 10. This CDR3 is built from 15 residues. Germline-derived CDR1 and CDR2 are MDHEN and SYDVKM.

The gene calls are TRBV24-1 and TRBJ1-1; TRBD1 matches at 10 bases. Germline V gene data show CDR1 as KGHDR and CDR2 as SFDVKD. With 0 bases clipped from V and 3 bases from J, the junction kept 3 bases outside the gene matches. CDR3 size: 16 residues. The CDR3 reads CATSDLMGTGDTEAFF. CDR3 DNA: TGTGCCACCAGTGATTTGATGGGGACAGGGGACACTGAAGCTTTCTTT.

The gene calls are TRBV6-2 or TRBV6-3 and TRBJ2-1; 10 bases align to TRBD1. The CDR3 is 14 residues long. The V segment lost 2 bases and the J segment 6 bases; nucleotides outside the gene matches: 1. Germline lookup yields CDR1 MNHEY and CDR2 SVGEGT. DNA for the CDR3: TGTGCCAGCAGTTACCGGGACAGGGGCAATGAGCAGTTCTTC. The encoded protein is CASSYRDRGNEQFF.